The text below deals with one T cell receptor beta chain. Per germline, CDR1 LGHDT and CDR2 YNNKEL (reference sequence). J gave up 7 bases and V 3 bases, and 8 bases lay outside the gene matches. CDR3 length equals 15 residues. This record belongs to a study of blood T cell repertoires in COVID-19. Looking at the study overall: Nucleic acid was either cDNA or gDNA, and it came from T cells, B-cell-depleted T cells, or PBMCs.

Profiled with immunoSEQ multiplex PCR; TCRdb holds only in-frame clones, not every one. The table shows some 320,000 clones, with about 88% occurring only once. Two negative PCRs, clearance, or symptom resolution were required of recovered Cohort 3 donors. Sequenced sample: PBMCs or T cells enriched from blood (not recorded which). The clonotype originates from a man aged 60 to 75 who had recovered from COVID-19. The chain joins TRBV3-1 (or the pseudogene TRBV3-2) to TRBJ2-2, with 7 positions matching TRBD1. CDR3 protein: CASSHRDSPVGELFF. The CDR3 bases are TGTGCCAGCAGCCATAGGGACAGCCCTGTCGGGGAGCTGTTTTTT.